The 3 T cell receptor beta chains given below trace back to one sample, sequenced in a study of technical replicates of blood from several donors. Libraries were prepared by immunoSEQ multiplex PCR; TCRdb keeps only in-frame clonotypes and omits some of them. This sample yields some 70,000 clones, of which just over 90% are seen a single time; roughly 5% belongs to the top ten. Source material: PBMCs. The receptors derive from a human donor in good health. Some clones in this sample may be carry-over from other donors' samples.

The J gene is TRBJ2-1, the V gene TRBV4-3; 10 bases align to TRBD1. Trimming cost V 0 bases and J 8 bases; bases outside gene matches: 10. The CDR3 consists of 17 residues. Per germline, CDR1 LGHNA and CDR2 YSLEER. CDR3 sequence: CASSQDSTGTGVYEQFF. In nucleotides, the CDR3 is TGCGCCAGCAGCCAAGATTCCACCGGGACAGGGGTCTATGAGCAGTTCTTC.

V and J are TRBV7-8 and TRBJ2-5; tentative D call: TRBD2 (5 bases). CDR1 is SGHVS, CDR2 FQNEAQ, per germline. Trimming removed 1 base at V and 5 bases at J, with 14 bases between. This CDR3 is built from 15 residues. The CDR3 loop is CASSLVAGGAETQYF. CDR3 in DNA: TGTGCCAGCAGCTTAGTGGCGGGCGGTGCCGAGACCCAGTACTTC.

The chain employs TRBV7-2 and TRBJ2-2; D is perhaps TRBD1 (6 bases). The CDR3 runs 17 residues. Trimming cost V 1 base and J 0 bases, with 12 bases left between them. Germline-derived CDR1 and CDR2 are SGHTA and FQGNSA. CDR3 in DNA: TGTGCCAGCAGCTTAGGGACAGACAAAGCGAACACCGGGGAGCTGTTTTTT. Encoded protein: CASSLGTDKANTGELFF.